This TCR beta chain was sequenced during a study of T cells in Graves' hyperthyroidism and ophthalmopathy. Diagnosis rested on symptoms, serum thyroxine and TRAb, thyroid ultrasound, and orbital computed tomography. RNA transcripts were the template for amplifying TCR beta CDR3 regions. The HTBI primer set drove a first-round RT-PCR of the TCR CDR3. TCRdb analysed the multiplex PCR reads with MiXCR anew, one entry per CDR3 protein. The sample lists roughly 38,000 distinct CDR3 sequences, less than 50% occurring once. The CDR3 totals 12 residues. Germline V gene data show CDR1 as PRHDT and CDR2 as FYEKMQ (reference sequence). V lost 1 base, J lost 10 bases, and 10 bases lay in between.

Sequencing used blood. The rearrangement uses TRBV13 and TRBJ1-1; TRBD1 might be the D (6 bases). The TCR was taken from a woman aged 45 to 65 with Graves' hyperthyroidism that later progressed to Graves' ophthalmopathy. The CDR3 DNA reads TGTGCCAGCAGCTTAGAACAGGGCTCAGCTTTCTTT. This translates into CASSLEQGSAFF.